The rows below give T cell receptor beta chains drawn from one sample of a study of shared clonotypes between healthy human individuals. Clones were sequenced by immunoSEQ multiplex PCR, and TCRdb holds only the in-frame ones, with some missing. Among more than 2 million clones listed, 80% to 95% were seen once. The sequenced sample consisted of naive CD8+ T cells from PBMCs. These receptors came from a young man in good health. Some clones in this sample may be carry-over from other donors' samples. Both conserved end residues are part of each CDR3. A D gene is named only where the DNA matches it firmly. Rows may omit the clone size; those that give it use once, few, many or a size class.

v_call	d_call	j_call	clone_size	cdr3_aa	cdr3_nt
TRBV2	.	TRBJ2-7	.	CASSERQKSYEQYF	TGTGCCAGCAGTGAGCGGCAGAAATCCTACGAGCAGTACTTC
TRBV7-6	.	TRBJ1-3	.	CASSLSGAAAGNTIYF	TGTGCCAGCAGCTTATCAGGGGCAGCGGCTGGAAACACCATATATTTT
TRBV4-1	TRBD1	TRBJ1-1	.	CASSQKGQGVTNTEAFF	TGCGCCAGCAGCCAGAAGGGACAGGGGGTCACGAACACTGAAGCTTTCTTT
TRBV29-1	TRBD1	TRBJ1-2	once	CSVWQGGYGYTF	TGCAGCGTTTGGCAGGGGGGCTATGGCTACACCTTC
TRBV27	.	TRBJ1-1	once	CASSLSWGAITEAFF	TGTGCCAGCAGTTTATCGTGGGGGGCTATCACTGAAGCTTTCTTT
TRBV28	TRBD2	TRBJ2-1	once	CASSSGTSGSEDRYEQFF	TGTGCCAGCAGTTCCGGGACTAGCGGGAGTGAAGACCGGTATGAGCAGTTCTTC
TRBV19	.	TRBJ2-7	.	CASSFGAGAEQYF	TGTGCCAGTAGTTTTGGGGCCGGCGCAGAGCAGTACTTC
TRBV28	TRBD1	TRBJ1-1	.	CASLLNRQGRRNTEAFF	TGTGCCAGCCTTCTCAATAGACAGGGGAGGAGGAACACTGAAGCTTTCTTT
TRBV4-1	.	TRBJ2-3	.	CASRILQGHTDTQYF	TGCGCCAGCAGAATATTACAGGGCCACACAGATACGCAGTATTTT
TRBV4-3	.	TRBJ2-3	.	CASSQGRGRDTQYF	TGCGCCAGCAGCCAAGGCCGGGGGCGCGATACGCAGTATTTT
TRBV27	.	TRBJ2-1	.	CASSPGGEQFF	TGTGCCAGCAGTCCTGGGGGTGAGCAGTTCTTC
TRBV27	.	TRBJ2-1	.	CASSSSVGNEQFF	TGTGCCAGCAGTTCGTCGGTGGGGAATGAGCAGTTCTTC
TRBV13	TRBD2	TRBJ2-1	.	CASRGLAVGGQFF	TGTGCCAGCAGGGGACTAGCGGTCGGAGGGCAGTTCTTC
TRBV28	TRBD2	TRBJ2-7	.	CASREDSGSYEQYF	TGTGCCAGCAGAGAAGATAGCGGGAGTTACGAGCAGTACTTC
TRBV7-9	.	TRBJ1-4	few	CASSQSREKLFF	TGTGCCAGCAGTCAGAGTCGTGAAAAACTGTTTTTT
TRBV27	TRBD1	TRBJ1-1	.	CASSPTQTGGSEAFF	TGTGCCAGCAGTCCCACCCAGACAGGGGGGTCTGAAGCTTTCTTT
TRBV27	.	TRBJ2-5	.	CASSLFGGSETQYF	TGTGCCAGCAGTTTATTTGGCGGCAGCGAGACCCAGTACTTC
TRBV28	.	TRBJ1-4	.	CASSLFRSVEEKLFF	TGTGCCAGCAGTTTGTTTCGTTCGGTGGAAGAAAAACTGTTTTTT
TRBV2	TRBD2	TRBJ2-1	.	CASSAEVAGPNEQFF	TGTGCCAGCAGTGCAGAGGTAGCGGGACCGAATGAGCAGTTCTTC
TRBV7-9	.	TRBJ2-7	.	CASSSISYEQYF	TGTGCCAGCAGCTCCATATCCTACGAGCAGTACTTC
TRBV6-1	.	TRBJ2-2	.	CASRQARELFF	TGTGCCAGCCGGCAGGCCAGGGAGCTGTTTTTT
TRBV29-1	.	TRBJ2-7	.	CSVEQGLFPGEQYF	TGCAGCGTTGAACAGGGGCTTTTCCCTGGCGAGCAGTACTTC
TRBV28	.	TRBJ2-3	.	CASSLSGHSPSTDTQYF	TGTGCCAGCAGTTTATCGGGACACTCACCTAGCACAGATACGCAGTATTTT
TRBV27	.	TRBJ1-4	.	CASSLRGQTDEKLFF	TGTGCCAGCAGTTTGCGGGGGCAGACAGATGAAAAACTGTTTTTT
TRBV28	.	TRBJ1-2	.	CASIRMTDYYGYTF	TGTGCCAGCATCCGGATGACAGATTACTATGGCTACACCTTC
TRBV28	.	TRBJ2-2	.	CASRPMTGNTGELFF	TGTGCCAGCAGACCCATGACAGGGAACACCGGGGAGCTGTTTTTT
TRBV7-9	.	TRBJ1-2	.	CASSDRGEYF	TGTGCCAGCAGCGACAGAGGAGAGTACTTC
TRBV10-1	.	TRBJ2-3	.	CASSEGIQNTDTQYF	TGCGCCAGCAGTGAAGGCATTCAAAACACAGATACGCAGTATTTT
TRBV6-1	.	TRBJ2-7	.	CASSVFRTERYEQYF	TGTGCCAGCAGTGTATTTCGGACAGAACGATACGAGCAGTACTTC
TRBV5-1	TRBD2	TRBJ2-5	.	CASSLALAAGETQYF	TGCGCCAGCAGCTTGGCACTAGCGGCAGGGGAGACCCAGTACTTC
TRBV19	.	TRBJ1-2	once	CASRSKDGLPFGYTF	TGTGCCAGTCGCAGTAAGGACGGCCTTCCATTTGGCTACACCTTC
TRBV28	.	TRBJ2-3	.	CASSFGPHTQYF	TGTGCCAGCAGTTTTGGTCCTCATACGCAGTATTTT
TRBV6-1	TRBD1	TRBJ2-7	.	CASSEPRTGGLYEQYF	TGTGCCAGCAGTGAACCTAGGACAGGGGGTCTCTACGAGCAGTACTTC